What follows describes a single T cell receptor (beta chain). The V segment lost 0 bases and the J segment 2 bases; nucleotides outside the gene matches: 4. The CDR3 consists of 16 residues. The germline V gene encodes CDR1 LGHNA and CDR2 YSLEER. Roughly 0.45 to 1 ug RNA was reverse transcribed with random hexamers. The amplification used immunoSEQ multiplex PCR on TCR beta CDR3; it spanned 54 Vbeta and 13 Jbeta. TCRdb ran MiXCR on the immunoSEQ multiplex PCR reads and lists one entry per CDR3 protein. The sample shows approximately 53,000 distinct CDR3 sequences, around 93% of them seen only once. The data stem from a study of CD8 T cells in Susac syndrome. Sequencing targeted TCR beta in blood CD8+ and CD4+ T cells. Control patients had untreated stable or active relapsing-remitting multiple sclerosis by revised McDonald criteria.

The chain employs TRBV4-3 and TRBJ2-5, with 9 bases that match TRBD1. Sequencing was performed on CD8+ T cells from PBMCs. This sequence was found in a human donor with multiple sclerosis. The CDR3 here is CASSQDGQGIQETQYF. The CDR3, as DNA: TGCGCCAGCAGCCAAGATGGACAGGGGATTCAAGAGACCCAGTACTTC.